These T cell receptor beta chains were read from a single sample in a study of PD-1 blockade in mismatch repair-deficient tumors. Some clones are missing from TCRdb's copy, which holds only in-frame ones; the method was immunoSEQ multiplex PCR. Of fewer than 10,000 clones in the sample, 75% to 90% were seen once. Here the sequenced sample was PBMCs, taken approximately 49 weeks after starting pembrolizumab. These receptors originate from an adult with mismatch repair-deficient cancer. Each CDR3 is given without its conserved first and last residue. Fields, in order: J gene, V gene, clone size, CDR3 protein. A row's size may be missing; if present it is once, few, many or a size class.

>TRBJ2-7|TRBV2|-
ASRARETSYEQY
>TRBJ2-1|TRBV7-6|-
ASSLTSFNEQF
>TRBJ2-7|TRBV25-1|-
ASSADRGPGYEQY
>TRBJ2-7|TRBV11-2|-
ASSSLRGRTYEQY
>TRBJ1-1|TRBV10-3|-
AISGDSLGAF
>TRBJ2-7|TRBV28|-
ASRDRGQLSYEQY
>TRBJ2-2|TRBV4-2|-
ASSQDLAGEGTGELF
>TRBJ2-7|TRBV27|few
ASRQLATYEQY
>TRBJ2-5|TRBV5-4|once
ASSFPSEAQY
>TRBJ2-1|TRBV7-9|-
ASSLPSGLADHEQF
>TRBJ2-7|TRBV5-1|few
ASSEDRAYEQY
>TRBJ1-2|TRBV28|-
ASTHGQEVDYGYT
>TRBJ2-7|TRBV29-1|few
SVEEGTGTGLYEQY
>TRBJ2-1|TRBV6-5|-
ASSLLAEGSYNEQF
>TRBJ2-1|TRBV11-2|-
ASSLVGSTGNEQF
>TRBJ2-1|TRBV27|-
ASSFHVSGRWYNEQF
>TRBJ2-5|TRBV7-8|-
ASSLERASPPY
>TRBJ2-1|TRBV5-4|-
ASSPTQGAGWNEQF
>TRBJ2-5|TRBV9|-
ASSVGPGSETQY
>TRBJ2-1|TRBV28|-
ASSFLASGSRDEQF
>TRBJ1-4|TRBV2|-
ASTNGQLPV
>TRBJ1-5|TRBV30|-
AWSRQANQPQH
>TRBJ2-3|TRBV28|-
ASNPTGTSGRRDTQY
>TRBJ2-1|TRBV28|-
ASSVGQGAGNEQF
>TRBJ1-2|TRBV7-6|-
ASGRTGEGYT
>TRBJ2-3|TRBV7-8|-
ASSLGTSGSKADTQY
>TRBJ2-2|TRBV27|-
ASSLDRRTGELF
>TRBJ1-1|TRBV7-9|few
ASSPSQVKEAF
>TRBJ1-6|TRBV6-5|few
ASSSPDRAISPLH
>TRBJ2-3|TRBV2|-
ASSPGTSGTDTQY
>TRBJ1-2|TRBV2|-
ASSEMAGGARGYT
>TRBJ2-3|TRBV5-1|-
ASRGQADTQY
>TRBJ2-7|TRBV19|few
ASSIWGQGAGEQY
>TRBJ2-7|TRBV4-1|-
ASSQWREDSYEQY
>TRBJ2-7|TRBV29-1|few
SAWDKGIYEQY
>TRBJ2-5|TRBV5-4|-
ASSLAGGRQTQY
>TRBJ1-5|TRBV7-9|few
ASSPGGQPQH
>TRBJ1-4|TRBV6-1|once
ASSGPDRIQKKLF
>TRBJ2-7|TRBV18|-
ASSEEQGVVGYEQY
>TRBJ1-2|TRBV7-9|-
ASDRQTNYGYT
>TRBJ2-7|TRBV5-1|few
ASSLNQGLGEQY
>TRBJ1-4|TRBV5-1|-
ASSLADSNEKLF